The rows below give T cell receptor beta chains drawn from one sample of a study of T cells after posttransplantation cyclophosphamide. Libraries were prepared by immunoSEQ multiplex PCR; TCRdb keeps only in-frame clonotypes and omits some of them. The profile shows 5,000 or so clones, around 92% of them singletons. Source material: CD4+ T cells sorted from bone marrow. The receptors come from a woman in her sixties or seventies in good health, CMV-negative, and a related stem cell transplant donor. The CDR3 runs from the conserved cysteine through the conserved F or W. The D gene is left open where the match is weak. Not every row has a clone size; where given, it reads once, few, many or a size class.

D gene	clone size	CDR3 length	V gene	J gene	CDR3 DNA	CDR3 protein
.	.	13	TRBV7-3	TRBJ2-3	TGTGCCAGCAGCTTACAGGGCACAGATACGCAGTATTTT	CASSLQGTDTQYF
.	.	11	TRBV2	TRBJ2-5	TGTGCCAGCAGTACGGGAGAGACCCAGTACTTC	CASSTGETQYF
TRBD2	.	15	TRBV19	TRBJ2-3	TGTGCCAGTAGTACGGGACTAGCGGGGGCAGATACGCAGTATTTT	CASSTGLAGADTQYF
TRBD1	.	16	TRBV28	TRBJ2-2	TGTGCCAGCAGTCCCCTCGGACAGGGGAAGGCCGGGGAGCTGTTTTTT	CASSPLGQGKAGELFF
TRBD1	.	15	TRBV9	TRBJ1-6	TGTGCCAGCAGCGTAGGACAGGGGAAAGAGTCACCCCTCCACTTT	CASSVGQGKESPLHF
.	once	14	TRBV7-2	TRBJ1-1	TGTGCCAGCAGCTTTAGGACAGTGAACACTGAAGCTTTCTTT	CASSFRTVNTEAFF
.	.	14	TRBV2	TRBJ1-1	TGTGCCAGGGCCACAGGGCTTTGGAACACTGAAGCTTTCTTT	CARATGLWNTEAFF
.	.	13	TRBV6-4	TRBJ2-1	TGTGCCAGCAGTGACTCTCAATACAATGAGCAGTTCTTC	CASSDSQYNEQFF
.	once	19	TRBV19	TRBJ2-6	TGTGCCAGTAGTATTGATAGAGGACACCTGAGCTCTGGGGCCAACGTCCTGACTTTC	CASSIDRGHLSSGANVLTF
.	.	16	TRBV7-8	TRBJ1-5	TGTGCCAGCAGCCCAATCGCCGCGGGGGGTGATCAGCCCCAGCATTTT	CASSPIAAGGDQPQHF
.	.	13	TRBV19	TRBJ1-2	TGTGCCAGTAGTAACGACGGGAACTATGGCTACACCTTC	CASSNDGNYGYTF
.	.	16	TRBV30	TRBJ2-3	TGTGCCTGGAGTGCCGGTCGTGGGGGGAGCACAGATACGCAGTATTTT	CAWSAGRGGSTDTQYF
TRBD2	.	18	TRBV15	TRBJ2-5	TGTGCCACCAGCAGAGATGGACTAGCGGGAGGCATGCAAGAGACCCAGTACTTC	CATSRDGLAGGMQETQYF
TRBD1	.	16	TRBV4-3	TRBJ2-5	TGCGCCAGCAGCCAAGATCATTTGACAGGGGGCCAGACCCAGTACTTC	CASSQDHLTGGQTQYF
TRBD2	.	14	TRBV7-2	TRBJ2-1	TGTGCCAGCAGAAAGCGGGGAACCTACAATGAGCAGTTCTTC	CASRKRGTYNEQFF
TRBD1	.	14	TRBV29-1	TRBJ2-7	TGCAGCGTTGGGGGCGGGACAGGGGCCTACGAGCAGTACTTC	CSVGGGTGAYEQYF
TRBD1	.	15	TRBV27	TRBJ1-2	TGTGCCAGCAGTGCCCGGACAGGGAGGGTCTATGGCTACACCTTC	CASSARTGRVYGYTF
TRBD1	.	16	TRBV19	TRBJ1-5	TGTGCCAGTAGTATAGGGGGTTACAGGGGGCGGCAGCCCCAGCATTTT	CASSIGGYRGRQPQHF
.	.	15	TRBV6-5	TRBJ2-3	TGTGCCAGCAGTTATCTGGGTGAGGGCACAGATACGCAGTATTTT	CASSYLGEGTDTQYF
.	.	13	TRBV6-5	TRBJ1-1	TGTGCCAGCAGCAATGGATGGACAGCCGAAGCTTTCTTT	CASSNGWTAEAFF
TRBD1	.	16	TRBV19	TRBJ1-5	TGTGCCAGTAGTGCTCAGGGACAGGGCATTGTTCAGCCCCAGCATTTT	CASSAQGQGIVQPQHF
TRBD1	.	16	TRBV27	TRBJ2-3	TGTGCCAGCAGTCAGCCGGGACAGCAACCCCCAGATACGCAGTATTTT	CASSQPGQQPPDTQYF
.	.	13	TRBV28	TRBJ2-1	TGTGCCAGCAGTTTATTAGGCGGGGTTAAGCAGTTCTTC	CASSLLGGVKQFF
.	.	16	TRBV19	TRBJ2-2	TGTGCCAGTAGTATAGCTACAGGGTCCGTCACCGGGGAGCTGTTTTTT	CASSIATGSVTGELFF
TRBD1	.	17	TRBV5-4	TRBJ1-2	TGTGCCAGCAGCCCGGGACAGGGAAGGCGTGGGAACTATGGCTACACCTTC	CASSPGQGRRGNYGYTF
TRBD2	.	14	TRBV18	TRBJ2-7	TGTGCCAGCTCACCACCTACTAGCGGGAGCGAGCAGTACTTC	CASSPPTSGSEQYF
TRBD2	once	19	TRBV5-6	TRBJ2-6	TGTGCCAGCAGCCGGAGGGGAGGGACCTTACTCTCTGGGGCCAACGTCCTGACTTTC	CASSRRGGTLLSGANVLTF
.	.	14	TRBV4-3	TRBJ1-6	TGCGCCAGCAGTCACAGGGAGTTCGACTCACCCCTCCACTTT	CASSHREFDSPLHF
TRBD2	.	19	TRBV7-2	TRBJ2-1	TGTGCCAGCAGCCTCCGGACTAGCCTTGGGGGGTTAGGCTACAATGAGCAGTTCTTC	CASSLRTSLGGLGYNEQFF
TRBD1	.	14	TRBV6-6	TRBJ1-2	TGTGCCAGCAGAACCGGGACAGCCCTTGATGGCTACACCTTC	CASRTGTALDGYTF
TRBD2	.	14	TRBV14	TRBJ2-7	TGTGCCAGCAGCCAAGGACTAGCCTCCTACGAGCAGTACTTC	CASSQGLASYEQYF
TRBD2	.	19	TRBV7-2	TRBJ2-1	TGTGCCAGCAGCTACCTGCGAGTAGCGGGGGGCCACATTTACAATGAGCAGTTCTTC	CASSYLRVAGGHIYNEQFF
TRBD1	.	16	TRBV27	TRBJ1-2	TGTGCCAGCTCGTATAGACAGGGGGATCTTTTCTATGGCTACACCTTC	CASSYRQGDLFYGYTF
.	.	15	TRBV10-3	TRBJ1-4	TGTGCCATCAGCCGTGGACAGCGAGAACATGAAAAACTGTTTTTT	CAISRGQREHEKLFF
TRBD2	.	17	TRBV5-1	TRBJ2-7	TGCGCCAGCAGCCTCGGACTAGCGGGAGCGTCCTCCTACGAGCAGTACTTC	CASSLGLAGASSYEQYF
TRBD1	once	16	TRBV7-3	TRBJ2-3	TGTGCCAGCAGCCCCCGGACAGGGCCTAGCACAGATACGCAGTATTTT	CASSPRTGPSTDTQYF